Each of the 19 T cell receptor beta chains below was sequenced from the same sample in a study of Tregs in tolerant kidney transplant recipients. Related graft donors supplied nonmyeloablative bone marrow transplants, and mixed chimerism was transient. Method: immunoSEQ multiplex PCR; TCRdb's copy keeps in-frame clones and lacks some. Here the sample spans about 50,000 clones, over 85% being singletons. This material consisted of CD8+ T cells from blood (PBMCs), taken 12 months after the transplant. These receptors all come from a human patient who received a combined kidney and bone marrow transplant. Some T cells may have originated in the graft donor.

V is TRBV7-9 and J is TRBJ2-4; 7 bases agree with TRBD2. The CDR3 contains 15 residues. Germline assignment: CDR1 SEHNR and CDR2 FQNEAQ (reference sequence). The ends lost 3 bases at V and 2 bases at J; junction bases unmatched: 4. CDR3 loop: CASSLGGETKNIQYF. CDR3 DNA: TGTGCCAGCAGCTTGGGGGGGGAAACCAAAAACATTCAGTACTTC. The variable domain in full, with the rest retrieved from reference TRBV7-9 and TRBJ2-4, is DTGVSQNPRHKITKRGQNVTFRCDPISEHNRLYWYRQTLGQGPEFLTYFQNEAQLEKSRLLSDRFSAERPKGSFSTLEIQRTEQGDSAMYLCASSLGGETKNIQYFGAGTRLSVL.

This chain connects TRBV27 to TRBJ2-3; a possible D gene is TRBD2 (5 bases). The germline V and J ends were trimmed by 6 bases and 6 bases, with 13 bases remaining between them. CDR3 size: 13 residues. Germline loops: CDR1 MNHEY, CDR2 SMNVEV (reference sequence). The CDR3 region has the DNA TGTGCCAGCAGCCCCGGGCCGGGGGATACGCAGTATTTT. Protein sequence: CASSPGPGDTQYF.

The chain carries TRBV19 and TRBJ2-1; 7 bases line up with TRBD2. Trimming removed 7 bases from V and 3 bases from J; junction bases left unmatched: 6. Germline V gene lookup returns CDR1 LNHDA and CDR2 SQIVND (reference sequence). CDR3 size: 14 residues. The CDR3 DNA is TGTGCCAGTAATCGCGGGAGCGTCTACAATGAGCAGTTCTTC. Its protein is CASNRGSVYNEQFF.

The chain uses TRBV27 and TRBJ2-7, with 7 bases identical to TRBD1. Germline-derived CDR1 and CDR2 are MNHEY and SMNVEV (reference sequence). The CDR3 consists of 13 residues. V gave up 3 bases and J gave up 3 bases; unmatched junction bases: 2. The CDR3 loop is CASSFYRGYEQYF. DNA for the CDR3: TGTGCCAGCAGTTTCTACAGGGGCTACGAGCAGTACTTC.

CDR3 amino acids: CASSPTGSNYGYTF. Here the CDR3 DNA reads TGTGCCAGCAGCCCGACAGGGTCAAACTATGGCTACACCTTC. This sequence joins TRBV6-4 and TRBJ1-2; 7 bases are a match to TRBD1. This CDR3 region has 14 residues. The J segment lost 2 bases and the V segment lost 6 bases, leaving 6 bases of the junction unmatched. Germline V gene lookup returns CDR1 MRHNA and CDR2 SNTAGT.

The chain has TRBV9 and TRBJ1-1, with 12 positions matching TRBD1. This CDR3 spans 17 amino acids. Germline loops: CDR1 SGDLS, CDR2 YYNGEE. With V trimmed by 0 bases and J by 4 bases, 7 bases remained unmatched. CDR3 nucleotide sequence: TGTGCCAGCAGCGTAGCTGGGACAGGGGGCTCGGGCACTGAAGCTTTCTTT. It is translated as CASSVAGTGGSGTEAFF.

The chain joins TRBV29-1 to TRBJ1-1; D is unresolved. This CDR3 spans 11 amino acids. V dropped 2 bases and J dropped 4 bases, with 5 bases sitting between them. Germline V CDR1 and CDR2: SQVTM, ANQGSEA. CDR3 DNA sequence: TGCAGCGTTGAATATCCCACTGAAGCTTTCTTT. Residues: CSVEYPTEAFF.

The genes are TRBV11-3 and TRBJ1-2; D may be TRBD1 (6 bases). Germline CDR1 is SGHNT and CDR2 is YENEEA. V lost 5 bases and J lost 10, with 17 bases in between. The CDR3 covers 13 residues. In DNA, the CDR3 is TGTGCCAGCAGCATCAGAGGTCAGGGGTTCTACACCTTC. It specifies CASSIRGQGFYTF.

CDR3 region: CATSGFFGYTF. DNA for the CDR3: TGTGCCACCAGCGGCTTCTTCGGCTACACCTTC. The chain joins TRBV15 to TRBJ1-2; unclear D gene. V was cut by 5 bases and J by 8 bases, with 9 bases left in between. Germline CDR1 reads LNHNV; CDR2 reads YYDKDF (reference sequence). The CDR3 consists of 11 residues.

This clone occurred once. This chain uses TRBV29-1 with TRBJ1-1; D perhaps matches TRBD1 (5 bases). Deletions cut 3 bases from V and 4 bases from J, with 9 bases between. The germline gives CDR1 SQVTM, CDR2 ANQGSEA. The CDR3 sequence is 12 residues long. In DNA, the CDR3 is TGCAGCGTTGAGGGGCAGGCCACTGAAGCTTTCTTT. This sequence encodes CSVEGQATEAFF.

J is TRBJ2-1 and V is TRBV28, with 8 bases lining up with TRBD1. The V gene end was trimmed by 4 bases and the J gene end by 0 bases; junction bases not matched to a gene: 14. Germline V gives CDR1 MDHEN, CDR2 SYDVKM. There are 19 residues in the CDR3. The CDR3 is CASSSPGQGKHTSYNEQFF. The CDR3 DNA reads as TGTGCCAGCAGTTCCCCCGGACAGGGCAAACACACCTCCTACAATGAGCAGTTCTTC.

J is TRBJ1-2 and V is TRBV6-5, with TRBD1 as a possible D gene (6 bases). CDR3 length: 11 amino acids. The V end was cut by 5 bases, the J end by 7 bases, with 8 bases between. Germline CDR1 MNHEY, CDR2 SVGAGI. The CDR3 is CASSPGVGYTF. CDR3 DNA: TGTGCCAGCAGTCCAGGGGTTGGCTACACCTTC.

The chain links TRBV6-6 to TRBJ1-2, with D uncertain. Germline values: CDR1 MNHNY, CDR2 SVGAGI (reference sequence). Trimming took 0 bases from V and 8 from J, leaving 16 bases between them. This CDR3 has 15 residues. The DNA of the CDR3 is TGTGCCAGCAGTTACTCGATGGCAGGTCCTATGGGCTACACCTTC. This codes for CASSYSMAGPMGYTF.

The chain uses TRBV5-6 and TRBJ1-1; D call uncertain. This CDR3 is 14 amino acids long. CDR1 and CDR2 (germline): SGHDT, YYEEEE. Trimming cost V 0 bases and J 2 bases, with 8 bases left between them. The CDR3 sequence: CASSLGRSNTEAFF. The CDR3 nucleotides are TGTGCCAGCAGCTTGGGGCGGAGCAACACTGAAGCTTTCTTT.

The rearrangement joins TRBV9 to TRBJ2-2; 7 positions match TRBD1. The CDR3 sequence is 16 residues long. J gave up 5 bases and V 0 bases, and 7 bases lay outside the gene matches. Germline V gene sequence: CDR1 SGDLS, CDR2 YYNGEE. CDR3 in DNA: TGTGCCAGCAGCGTAGCCCTAGGGGGCGGGACCGGGGAGCTGTTTTTT. It codes for CASSVALGGGTGELFF.

The chain couples TRBV5-1 to TRBJ2-3; no definite D call. Trimming took 0 bases from V and 2 from J, leaving 4 bases between them. Germline assignment: CDR1 SGHRS and CDR2 YFSETQ. This CDR3 comprises 13 residues. CDR3: CASSLDNTDTQYF. CDR3 DNA sequence: TGCGCCAGCAGCTTGGACAACACAGATACGCAGTATTTT.

The chain joins TRBV4-2 to TRBJ2-7; weak D call: TRBD1 (5 bases). Germline V CDR1 and CDR2: LGHNA, YNFKEQ. V shed 0 bases and J shed 7 bases, with 16 bases lying between them. CDR3 length: 15 residues. The CDR3, as DNA: TGTGCCAGCAGCCAAGATCAGGGCCCTCAATGGGAGCAGTACTTC. Amino acids: CASSQDQGPQWEQYF.

The J gene is TRBJ1-2, the V gene TRBV6-5; maybe TRBD1 (6 bases). V was pared by 8 bases and J by 5 bases, with 18 bases between. Germline loops: CDR1 MNHEY, CDR2 SVGAGI. The CDR3 is made up of 14 amino acids. In nucleotides, the CDR3 is TGTGCCAGCGGCCCTATGGAGGACAGTTATGGCTACACCTTC. This codes for CASGPMEDSYGYTF.

The J gene is TRBJ2-7, the V gene TRBV9; 8 bases are a match to TRBD1. The CDR3 sequence is 16 residues long. V was pared by 2 bases and J by 6 bases, with 13 bases of the junction left unmatched. CDR1 is SGDLS, CDR2 YYNGEE, per germline. CDR3 in amino acids: CASSVTGAPSLAEQYF. The CDR3 nucleotides are TGTGCCAGCAGCGTGACAGGGGCCCCTTCCCTAGCCGAGCAGTACTTC.